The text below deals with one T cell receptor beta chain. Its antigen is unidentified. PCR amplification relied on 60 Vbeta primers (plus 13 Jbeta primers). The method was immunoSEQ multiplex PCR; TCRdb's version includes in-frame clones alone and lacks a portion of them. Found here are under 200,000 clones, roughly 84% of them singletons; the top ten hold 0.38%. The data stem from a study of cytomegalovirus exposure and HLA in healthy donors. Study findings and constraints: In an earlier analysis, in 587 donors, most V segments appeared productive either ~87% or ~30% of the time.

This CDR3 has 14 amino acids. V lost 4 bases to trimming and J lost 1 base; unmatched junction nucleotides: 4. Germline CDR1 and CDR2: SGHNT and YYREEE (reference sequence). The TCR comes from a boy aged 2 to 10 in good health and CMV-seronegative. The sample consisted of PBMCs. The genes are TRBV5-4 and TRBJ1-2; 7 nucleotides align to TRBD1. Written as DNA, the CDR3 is TGTGCCAGCAGCCCGGGACAGATTAACTATGGCTACACCTTC. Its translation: CASSPGQINYGYTF.